This T cell receptor beta chain was obtained from a study of blood T cell repertoires in COVID-19 (dated by TCRdb to 2018 to 2021). Notes on the research overall: Collaborator samples came from the United States, Italy and Spain and covered acute and convalescent phases of COVID-19. The samples were drawn from two sources: the first 160 participants of the ongoing ImmuneRACE study, and 1,000 to 1,500 subjects contributed by 6 global collaborators. Where available, HLA class I and class II types were obtained from metadata supplied by the sample provider rather than from assay-based typing. Sample metadata almost always included a de-identified subject ID, COVID-19 status, age in years and sex. The repertoires were released in a freely available public database intended as a resource for research on the immune response to SARS-CoV-2. Subjects who had been exposed to COVID-19, were actively infected with it, or had recovered from it provided the deeply sampled blood TCRbeta repertoires that made up the dataset. The prospective study material was composed of cDNA or gDNA derived from T cells, B-cell-depleted T cells, or PBMCs.

The collaborating institutions used their own protocols to collect whole blood in K2EDTA tubes. For TCRbeta analysis, collaborator samples were shipped as frozen whole blood, as isolated PBMCs, or as DNA extracted from either sample type. The immunoSEQ Assay, a bias-controlled multiplex PCR, was used to amplify TCRbeta CDR3 regions from genomic DNA. In the source study's methods: The number of nucleated cells in each sample was estimated from the amplification of reference gene primers within the assay. Sequence reads were collapsed and filtered to measure the absolute abundance of every unique TCRbeta CDR3 rearrangement. For each sample, productive Simpson clonality was calculated as the square root of Simpson's diversity index over productive rearrangements. TCRdb re-hosts the immuneACCESS table, in-frame sequences only. Its copies lack some clones; in the studies checked, an unresolved V gene accounts for under half of them, and the cause for the rest is not known. V and J calls and clone size are given by that table; D and trimming were obtained from the DNA. This sample comprises about 150,000 clones, around 89% of them detected only once. The ten largest clonotypes hold roughly 2.9% of the sample.

V gives up 0 bases and J gives up 4 bases, and the segment between their germline ends measures 14 bases. From the cysteine through the phenylalanine, the CDR3 covers 17 amino acids. Here the CDR3 DNA is all that survives: 51 bases in frame from base 1. The germline V gene sets CDR1 to SGHTS and CDR2 to YDEGEE. This clone occurred once. This clone's antigen is unknown. Per-base qualities were not stored, and no clone one base away is much larger. Overall study results and their limits: The quantity of clinical and demographic metadata differed by source and by participant and was supplied without curation.

Sequencing was done on a sample of peripheral blood. Rearrangement joined TRBV5-8 to TRBJ2-6; the D gene is unclear. This clonotype originated in a man in his sixties with active or convalescent COVID-19. Read as DNA, the sequence is TGTGCCAGCAGCTTGGGCAGGCTCTCCCCCGGGGCCAACGTCCTGACTTTC. This encodes CASSLGRLSPGANVLTF.